The sequence of this T cell receptor beta chain was determined in a study of shared T cell receptors in the human thymus. This CDR3 is built from 15 residues. CDR1 and CDR2 (germline): SGHVS, FNYEAQ. V trimming: 5 bases; J trimming: 7 bases; junction bases outside the gene matches: 10. Profiling relied on immunoSEQ multiplex PCR, and the TCRdb table lists in-frame clones only, not all of them. The data show some 640,000 clones, with approximately 87% seen just once and roughly 0.0094% held by the top ten. A further study also used this sample, focusing on human thymus T cells. That publication notes: Having corrective surgery for congenital heart defects, healthy Finnish infants were the ones who donated. Thymus was obtained from resections taken during corrective heart surgery. Gene usage for V and J segments appeared biased in thymic and blood repertoires. Thymic repertoires of unrelated individuals were reported in related research to overlap highly.

The V and J genes are TRBV7-6 and TRBJ1-5; 8 nucleotides match TRBD1. This receptor was obtained from a boy under three years old with a congenital heart defect. Sequencing was performed on thymocytes. Written as DNA, the CDR3 is TGTGCCAGCAGCACCGCGGACAGGGAAAAGCAGCCCCAGCATTTT. Protein: CASSTADREKQPQHF.